The clone carrying this T cell receptor beta chain has more than one count but fewer than ten. Its target is unknown. These data originate in a study of response to subunit inactivated influenza vaccine. The study, taken as a whole, reports: It was the authors' suggestion that each seasonal influenza vaccination recruits few new T cells.

TCRdb recomputed calls from the RT-PCR reads with MiXCR, one row per CDR3 protein. The repertoire holds hundreds of thousands of distinct CDR3 sequences, with approximately 16% as singletons. Germline V gives CDR1 SGHRS, CDR2 YFSETQ. V lost 4 bases to trimming and J lost 3 bases, with 22 bases between them. This CDR3 spans 17 amino acids. This chain connects TRBV5-1 to TRBJ2-5; possibly TRBD1 or TRBD2 for D (5 bases each). The sequences come from CD4+ T cells sorted from PBMCs, collected roughly 24 months after vaccination. This sequence originates from a man aged 45-69 years who received an inactivated influenza vaccine. The CDR3 region has the DNA TGCGCCAGCAGCCTTGGTGCGTCGGGACGACAAAAAGAGACCCAGTACTTC. Translating gives CASSLGASGRQKETQYF.